A selection of T cell receptor beta chains follows, all from one sample in a study of OX40 agonist ivuxolimab in advanced cancers. Only in-frame clones appear in the TCRdb table, and some are missing; sequencing was by immunoSEQ multiplex PCR. The sample contains 30,000 to 35,000 clones, 65% to 75% of which appear only once. The starting material was CD4+ or CD8+ T cells sorted from blood, obtained in a trial of the OX40 agonist ivuxolimab. These TCRs come from an adult with an advanced solid tumor such as melanoma, head and neck, liver or kidney cancer. The CDR3 runs from the conserved cysteine through the conserved F or W. A D gene is named only where the DNA matches it firmly. Expanded clones get a size class; other rows say once, few or many, or leave the size out.

d_gene | abundance | j_gene | v_gene | CDR3aa | CDR3nt
NA | few | TRBJ1-1 | TRBV30 | CAWSVRVRTEAFF | TGTGCCTGGAGTGTTAGGGTGAGGACTGAAGCTTTCTTT
NA | NA | TRBJ1-5 | TRBV6-5 | CASRPTGYNQPQHF | TGTGCCAGCAGGCCAACAGGTTACAATCAGCCCCAGCATTTT
TRBD1 | NA | TRBJ2-2 | TRBV5-1 | CASSTGQGRTGELFF | TGCGCCAGCAGCACCGGACAGGGTCGGACCGGGGAGCTGTTTTTT
NA | NA | TRBJ1-5 | TRBV6-1 | CASSTGKGQPQHF | TGTGCCAGCAGTACAGGGAAAGGCCAGCCCCAGCATTTT
NA | NA | TRBJ1-2 | TRBV5-4 | CASSPHPGDDGYTF | TGTGCCAGCAGTCCTCACCCAGGGGACGATGGCTACACCTTC
NA | once | TRBJ1-2 | TRBV6-1 | CASSENRLGYTF | TGTGCCAGCAGTGAAAACAGGCTTGGCTACACCTTC
NA | NA | TRBJ2-1 | TRBV9 | CASSVLDSHNEQFF | TGTGCCAGCAGCGTCCTCGACAGCCACAATGAGCAGTTCTTC
TRBD1 | NA | TRBJ1-5 | TRBV19 | CASSPIRTGNSNQPQHF | TGTGCCAGTAGTCCTATTAGGACAGGCAATAGCAATCAGCCCCAGCATTTT
NA | NA | TRBJ1-1 | TRBV30 | CAWSARAVRSTEAFF | TGTGCCTGGAGTGCACGGGCCGTGAGGTCCACTGAAGCTTTCTTT
NA | NA | TRBJ2-6 | TRBV5-6 | CASSSWVEGVLTF | TGTGCCAGCAGCTCGTGGGTAGAGGGGGTCCTGACTTTC
NA | few | TRBJ1-6 | TRBV9 | CASSGHNSPLHF | TGTGCCAGCAGCGGCCATAATTCACCCCTCCACTTT
NA | NA | TRBJ1-2 | TRBV19 | CASSISVQGSYGYTF | TGTGCCAGTAGTATAAGTGTCCAGGGGAGCTATGGCTACACCTTC
TRBD1 | NA | TRBJ1-5 | TRBV11-2 | CASSLLGQHNQPQHF | TGTGCCAGCAGCCTACTGGGACAGCACAATCAGCCCCAGCATTTT
NA | NA | TRBJ1-4 | TRBV19 | CASNRGTNEKLFF | TGTGCCAGTAATCGGGGAACTAATGAAAAACTGTTTTTT
NA | NA | TRBJ2-7 | TRBV19 | CASSPGRLYEQYF | TGTGCCAGTAGCCCGGGACGGCTCTACGAGCAGTACTTC
TRBD1 | few | TRBJ2-1 | TRBV5-4 | CASSLGTGGGNEQFF | TGTGCCAGCAGCCTGGGGACAGGGGGAGGGAATGAGCAGTTCTTC